This passage covers 18 T cell receptor beta chains from one sample sequenced in a study of cytomegalovirus exposure and HLA in healthy donors. A multiplex PCR was run with 60 Vbeta primers and 13 Jbeta primers. Assay used: immunoSEQ multiplex PCR; TCRdb lists only in-frame clones, some missing. The table records around 130,000 clones, almost 85% of them present only once. The sample taken for sequencing was PBMCs. These receptors all come from a boy aged 2-15 years in good health and CMV-seronegative.

The gene calls are TRBV6-5 and TRBJ2-5; no clear D. V was cut by 5 bases and J by 5 bases, with 15 bases left in between. The CDR3 has 14 residues. The germline gives CDR1 MNHEY, CDR2 SVGAGI. The CDR3 sequence: CASSNRDPRETQYF. The DNA of the CDR3 is TGTGCCAGCAGTAACAGAGATCCTCGGGAGACCCAGTACTTC.

The V and J genes are TRBV15 and TRBJ2-7; a possible D gene is TRBD1 (5 bases). Germline assignment: CDR1 LNHNV and CDR2 YYDKDF (reference sequence). Trimming cost V 0 bases and J 6 bases, with 24 bases left between them. This CDR3 is built from 18 residues. CDR3 sequence: CATSRDRSKGPLSGEQYF. The CDR3 coding sequence is TGTGCCACCAGCAGAGATCGGTCGAAGGGGCCGTTGAGTGGCGAGCAGTACTTC. Looking up the rest from reference TRBV15 and TRBJ2-7 gives the full variable domain: DAMVIQNPRYQVTQFGKPVTLSCSQTLNHNVMYWYQQKSSQAPKLLFHYYDKDFNNEADTPDNFQSRRPNTSFCFLDIRSPGLGDTAMYLCATSRDRSKGPLSGEQYFGPGTRLTVT.

This sequence joins TRBV19 and TRBJ1-5; D possibly corresponds to TRBD1 (5 bases). Trimming stripped 7 bases from V and 0 bases from J, with 10 bases between. The CDR3 consists of 14 residues. Per germline, CDR1 LNHDA and CDR2 SQIVND (reference sequence). The CDR3 loop reads CASTLDSSNQPQHF. The CDR3 nucleotides read TGTGCCAGTACCCTAGACAGTAGCAATCAGCCCCAGCATTTT.

The chain employs TRBV6-6 and TRBJ2-1; D is possibly TRBD2 (6 bases). CDR1 is MNHNY, CDR2 SVGAGI, per germline (reference sequence). The CDR3 spans 14 residues. Trimming shortened V by 0 bases and J by 7 bases, and 10 bases separated the two germline ends. DNA for the CDR3: TGTGCCAGCAGTTACTCGGAGGGCCTTAATGAGCAGTTCTTC. Translation gives CASSYSEGLNEQFF.

The chain employs TRBV7-9 and TRBJ2-2; 7 positions agree with TRBD1. In germline, CDR1 is SEHNR, CDR2 FQNEAQ (reference sequence). This CDR3 has 13 amino acids. The V and J ends lost 3 bases and 6 bases, in that order; junction bases with no gene match: 1. CDR3 DNA: TGTGCCAGCAGCTTGACAGGGTCCGGGGAGCTGTTTTTT. This gives the protein CASSLTGSGELFF.

J is TRBJ2-2 and V is TRBV19; a weak D match, TRBD1 (6 bases). Germline CDR1 and CDR2: LNHDA and SQIVND (reference sequence). Trimming took off 2 bases at V and 7 bases at J, with 11 bases between the two ends. CDR3 length equals 14 residues. The CDR3 sequence: CASSIIRGVGELFF. The CDR3 DNA reads as TGTGCCAGTAGTATAATCAGGGGAGTCGGGGAGCTGTTTTTT.

A note on this clone: Other DNA sequences of this sample code for an identical CDR3. The chain joins TRBV7-2 to TRBJ1-5; D unresolved. From germline, CDR1 is SGHTA and CDR2 FQGNSA. V was shortened by 5 bases and J by 3 bases, with 8 bases between the two germline ends. The CDR3 covers 13 residues. CDR3 protein: CASSPQNNQPQHF. DNA for the CDR3: TGTGCCAGCAGCCCCCAAAACAATCAGCCCCAGCATTTT.

The chain couples TRBV11-2 to TRBJ1-1; 7 nucleotides align to TRBD1. Germline CDR1 reads SGHAT; CDR2 reads FQNNGV. This CDR3 contains 15 residues. Trimming cost V 3 bases and J 1 base; bases outside gene matches: 5. The DNA for the CDR3 is TGTGCCAGCAGCTTGGAGGAGGGGGCGAACACTGAAGCTTTCTTT. Translation gives CASSLEEGANTEAFF.

The chain couples TRBV9 to TRBJ1-3; no reliable D call. The V and J ends lost 0 bases and 0 bases respectively, with 10 bases between them. Germline assignment: CDR1 SGDLS and CDR2 YYNGEE. This CDR3 has 16 amino acids. In nucleotides, the CDR3 is TGTGCCAGCAGCGTAGGACTCAGTCCCTCTGGAAACACCATATATTTT. Translation gives CASSVGLSPSGNTIYF.

V and J are TRBV30 and TRBJ2-1; 7 nucleotides align to TRBD2. Trimming at V came to 4 bases and at J to 0 bases, leaving 6 bases not matched to a gene. There are 15 residues in the CDR3. Germline lookup yields CDR1 GTSNPN and CDR2 SVGIG (reference sequence). The CDR3 DNA sequence: TGTGCCTGGACCCCGGGACTACGCTCCTACAATGAGCAGTTCTTC. This translates into CAWTPGLRSYNEQFF.

The rearrangement uses TRBV11-3 and TRBJ2-1, with TRBD1 as a possible D gene (6 bases). Trimming took off 5 bases at V and 8 bases at J, with 13 bases between the two ends. The CDR3 length is 13 residues. Per germline, CDR1 SGHNT and CDR2 YENEEA. CDR3 in amino acids: CASSRLGGDEQFF. Here the CDR3 DNA reads TGTGCCAGCAGCCGTTTAGGGGGTGATGAGCAGTTCTTC.

The chain is built from TRBV9 and TRBJ2-3, with D perhaps TRBD1 (5 bases). The CDR3 has 15 residues. The germline CDR1 and CDR2 sequences are SGDLS and YYNGEE. Trimming removed 4 bases at V and 0 bases at J, with 12 bases between. The CDR3 DNA is TGTGCCAGCAGCCCCAGGGTCATTAGCACAGATACGCAGTATTTT. Translated: CASSPRVISTDTQYF.

This clone appeared once. The chain uses TRBV27 and TRBJ1-2; 7 nucleotides align to TRBD1. CDR1 MNHEY and CDR2 SMNVEV come from the germline V gene (reference sequence). V shed 5 bases and J 3 bases; nucleotides not matched to a gene: 12. The CDR3 is 16 amino acids. The CDR3 loop is CASSPRTGGTYYGYTF. CDR3 DNA: TGTGCCAGCAGTCCTCGGACAGGTGGGACCTACTATGGCTACACCTTC.

The J gene is TRBJ2-1, the V gene TRBV9; TRBD2 agrees at 7 bases. From germline, CDR1 is SGDLS and CDR2 YYNGEE. Germline trimming cut 2 bases from V and 2 bases from J; bases unmatched to any gene: 7. The CDR3 extends over 16 amino acids. The CDR3 loop reads CASSVTGRQAYNEQFF. In nucleotides, the CDR3 is TGTGCCAGCAGCGTGACCGGGAGGCAAGCCTACAATGAGCAGTTCTTC.

The rearrangement uses TRBV6-4 and TRBJ2-3, with 7 bases aligning to TRBD2. J was trimmed by 0 bases and V by 5 bases; bases with no gene match: 8. Germline CDR1 MRHNA, CDR2 SNTAGT. This CDR3 region has 16 residues. In DNA form, the CDR3 reads TGTGCCAGCAGTACAACCGCGGGAGTAAGCACAGATACGCAGTATTTT. Encoded protein: CASSTTAGVSTDTQYF.

The CDR3 coding sequence is TGTGCCAGCACCCCCGAAGGGGGGGACACTGAAGCTTTCTTT. It yields the protein CASTPEGGDTEAFF. The V and J genes are TRBV27 and TRBJ1-1, with D possibly matching TRBD1 (6 bases). Per the germline V gene, CDR1 is MNHEY and CDR2 is SMNVEV (reference sequence). The V end was cut by 7 bases, the J end by 3 bases, with 15 bases between. This CDR3 is 14 amino acids long.

To note about this clone: The conserved phenylalanine or tryptophan normally closing the CDR3 is absent here, so this likely arose from a read error. The J gene is TRBJ1-3, the V gene TRBV27; D unresolved. The germline CDR1 and CDR2 sequences are MNHEY and SMNVEV (reference sequence). Trimming removed 0 bases from V and 0 bases from J, with 12 bases in between. CDR3 length: 17 amino acids. The CDR3 loop reads CASSLSIGDFSGNTIYS. CDR3 nucleotides: TGTGCCAGCAGTTTATCGATCGGAGACTTCTCTGGAAACACCATATATTCT.

The chain carries TRBV5-4 and TRBJ2-1; 11 positions match TRBD2. Germline V gene sequence: CDR1 SGHNT, CDR2 YYREEE (reference sequence). The CDR3 consists of 15 residues. After removal of 5 bases from V and 9 bases from J, the junction contained 10 bases not matched to a gene. The CDR3 coding sequence is TGTGCCAGCAGTTCTACTAGCGGGGGCGTGGGTGAGCAGTTCTTC. Its protein product is CASSSTSGGVGEQFF.